What follows are 5 T cell receptor beta chains derived from one specimen sequenced in a study of OX40 agonist ivuxolimab in advanced cancers. Clones were sequenced by immunoSEQ multiplex PCR, and TCRdb holds only the in-frame ones, with some missing. This sample has about 67,000 clones, with over 70% found just once. This specimen was CD4+ or CD8+ T cells sorted from blood, taken in a trial of the OX40 agonist ivuxolimab. The receptors stem from an adult with an advanced solid tumor such as melanoma, head and neck, liver or kidney cancer.

The chain is built from TRBV15 and TRBJ2-7; weak D call: TRBD2 (5 bases). Trimming removed 0 bases at V and 3 bases at J, with 9 bases between. The CDR3 runs 14 residues. Germline values: CDR1 LNHNV, CDR2 YYDKDF (reference sequence). CDR3 amino acids: CATSRDRGDYEQYF. The CDR3 DNA reads TGTGCCACCAGCAGAGATCGGGGAGACTACGAGCAGTACTTC.

This chain connects TRBV18 to TRBJ2-7; 7 bases are shared with TRBD1. Germline loops: CDR1 KGHSH, CDR2 LQKENI. The junction had 8 bases not matched to a gene; V was cut back by 5 bases and J by 7 bases. This CDR3 is 13 amino acids long. Written as DNA, the CDR3 is TGTGCCAGCTCAGGGGGACAGACCCTAGAGCAGTACTTC. Residues: CASSGGQTLEQYF. Complete variable domain (other parts from reference TRBV18 and TRBJ2-7): NAGVMQNPRHLVRRRGQEARLRCSPMKGHSHVYWYRQLPEEGLKFMVYLQKENIIDESGMPKERFSAEFPKEGPSILRIQQVVRGDSAAYFCASSGGQTLEQYFGPGTRLTVT.

V and J are TRBV5-4 and TRBJ1-1, with 9 bases identical to TRBD1. The CDR3 loop spans 15 amino acids. In germline, CDR1 is SGHNT, CDR2 YYREEE (reference sequence). J gave up 5 bases and V 3 bases, and 8 bases lay outside the gene matches. Here the CDR3 reads CASSSPTGGWTEAFF. Written as DNA, the CDR3 is TGTGCCAGCAGCTCCCCGACAGGGGGATGGACTGAAGCTTTCTTT.

This clone was seen more than once but under ten times. The rearrangement joins TRBV19 to TRBJ1-2; D is uncertain. V was trimmed by 2 bases and J by 5 bases, leaving 12 bases between them. The CDR3 is 14 residues long. Germline CDR1 is LNHDA and CDR2 is SQIVND (reference sequence). CDR3 residues: CASSIRGSGYGYTF. The CDR3 DNA reads as TGTGCCAGTAGTATACGGGGTTCTGGGTATGGCTACACCTTC.

The CDR3 DNA is TGTGCCAGCAGCAGGGGAGCGGGAGGGAGCTCCTACGAGCAGTACTTC. This codes for CASSRGAGGSSYEQYF. The chain uses TRBV7-8 and TRBJ2-7, with 10 bases lining up with TRBD2. Trimming took 5 bases from V and 0 from J; bases not matched to a gene: 7. Germline V gene sequence: CDR1 SGHVS, CDR2 FQNEAQ. The CDR3 runs 16 residues. Combining the CDR3 with reference TRBV7-8 and TRBJ2-7 gives the whole variable domain GAGVSQSPRYKVAKRGQDVALRCDPISGHVSLFWYQQALGQGPEFLTYFQNEAQLDKSGLPSDRFFAERPEGSVSTLKIQRTQQEDSAVYLCASSRGAGGSSYEQYFGPGTRLTVT.